The source of this T cell receptor (beta chain) is a study of PD-1 blockade in classical Hodgkin lymphoma. Here immunoSEQ multiplex PCR was the method, and the copy in TCRdb shows in-frame clones only, minus some. The profile shows about 40,000 clones, about 87% of them singletons. This clone has a handful of counts. Its specificity is unknown. Overall study results and limits: At C4D1, TCR diversity had climbed significantly for CD4+ cells, though not for CD8+ cells. Similar baseline diversity was found in complete responders and newly diagnosed patients.

All the patients suffered relapse after autologous stem cell transplantation, and brentuximab vedotin exposure differed. Best responses fell into complete response, partial response or progressive disease. This clonotype was obtained from a human donor with classical Hodgkin lymphoma. The sequenced sample was peripheral blood mononuclear cells (PBMCs), obtained at baseline.

The CDR3 DNA reads TGTGCCAGTAGTATAGATCGCGTGACAGGGATGAATGGCTACACCTTC. Translation: CASSIDRVTGMNGYTF. V is TRBV19 and J is TRBJ1-2; 7 positions agree with TRBD1. V was clipped by 0 bases and J by 6 bases; unmatched bases: 10. CDR1 LNHDA and CDR2 SQIVND come from the germline V gene (reference sequence). CDR3 length: 16 residues. Combining the CDR3 with reference TRBV19 and TRBJ1-2 gives the whole variable domain DGGITQSPKYLFRKEGQNVTLSCEQNLNHDAMYWYRQDPGQGLRLIYYSQIVNDFQKGDIAEGYSVSREKKESFPLTVTSAQKNPTAFYLCASSIDRVTGMNGYTFGSGTRLTVV.